This passage covers 23 T cell receptor beta chains from one sample sequenced in a study of vaccination and CD4 T cells after COVID-19. This sample's treatment: roughly ten-day PBMC culture with coronavirus spike peptide pools or control peptides (ViraFEST assay). Cultured CD4+ T cell DNA underwent sequencing with the Oncomine TCR Beta short-read assay. Using its own MiXCR run on the PCR reads, TCRdb lists one record per CDR3 protein. Of about 18,000 distinct CDR3 sequences listed, approximately 47% were seen once; the top ten hold roughly 20%. These TCRs are of unknown antigen specificity. The source material was CD4+ T cells from blood, cultured in vitro, sampled before SARS-CoV-2 vaccination. The receptors derive from a human donor who received a COVID-19 vaccine.

V and J are TRBV7-6 and TRBJ2-3; D may be TRBD2 (7 bases). Germline CDR1 and CDR2: SGHVS and FNYEAQ. The CDR3 is 15 amino acids. Trimming cost V 5 bases and J 5 bases, with 17 bases left between them. CDR3 sequence reads: CASSLLGGAEDTQYF. CDR3 nucleotides: TGTGCCAGCAGCCTCTTGGGGGGGGCTGAAGATACGCAGTATTTT. Supplemented by reference TRBV7-6 and TRBJ2-3, the full variable domain reads GAGVSQSPRYKVTKRGQDVALRCDPISGHVSLYWYRQALGQGPEFLTYFNYEAQQDKSGLPNDRFSAERPEGSISTLTIQRTEQRDSAMYRCASSLLGGAEDTQYFGPGTRLTVL.

This clonotype was counted a single time. The chain joins TRBV25-1 to TRBJ1-3, with D possibly matching TRBD1 (5 bases). CDR1 is MGHDK, CDR2 SYGVNS, per germline. With 1 base removed from V and 1 base from J, the gap between germline ends came to 8 bases. The CDR3 spans 15 residues. The CDR3 protein is CASSEFRGSGNTIYF. CDR3 DNA sequence: TGTGCCAGCAGTGAATTCCGGGGGTCTGGAAACACCATATATTTT.

The chain links TRBV7-6 to TRBJ2-5, with 11 nucleotides matching TRBD2. Germline loops: CDR1 SGHVS, CDR2 FNYEAQ. This CDR3 is 17 amino acids long. V shed 5 bases, J shed 0 bases, and the junction held 8 bases outside the gene matches. The CDR3 bases are TGTGCCAGCAGCCCGGGACTAGCGGTCCTGTACCAAGAGACCCAGTACTTC. Protein sequence: CASSPGLAVLYQETQYF.

By share of the sample, this clonotype is hyperexpanded. V usage is TRBV25-1 and J usage is TRBJ2-5; either TRBD1 or TRBD2 may supply D (6 bases each). Between the trimmed V and J ends, which lost 2 bases and 4 bases, there was a span of 14 bases. This CDR3 is built from 15 residues. Germline lookup yields CDR1 MGHDK and CDR2 SYGVNS. CDR3 nucleotide sequence: TGTGCCAGCAGTGAACCGAGGGGGGCAGGAGAGACCCAGTACTTC. Protein sequence: CASSEPRGAGETQYF.

The rearrangement links TRBV10-3 to TRBJ1-2; maybe TRBD1 (5 bases). Germline V gene lookup returns CDR1 ENHRY and CDR2 SYGVKD. With 5 bases removed from V and 6 bases from J, the gap between germline ends came to 16 bases. CDR3 length equals 14 residues. CDR3 DNA: TGTGCCATCAGTCCTTTGTGGGACCCCAATGGCTACACCTTC. Protein: CAISPLWDPNGYTF.

This clonotype has more than one count but fewer than ten. The V call is TRBV19, the J call TRBJ2-3, with TRBD2 identical over 9 bases. The CDR3 has 16 amino acids. Germline loops: CDR1 LNHDA, CDR2 SQIVND (reference sequence). Losses at the gene ends were 3 bases for V and 6 bases for J; bases not matched to a gene: 10. The CDR3 region is CASSIEGGGAGDTQYF. The CDR3 coding sequence is TGTGCCAGTAGTATTGAAGGCGGGGGGGCGGGGGATACGCAGTATTTT.

The rearrangement links TRBV7-9 to TRBJ2-3, with D possibly matching TRBD1 (5 bases). This CDR3 region has 18 residues. Deletions cut 5 bases from V and 3 bases from J, with 24 bases between. CDR1 is SEHNR, CDR2 FQNEAQ, per germline (reference sequence). Here the CDR3 reads CASSPTYGGRGTTDTQYF. The CDR3, as DNA: TGTGCCAGCAGCCCGACTTACGGTGGAAGGGGAACTACAGATACGCAGTATTTT.

The CDR3 DNA reads TGTGCCAGCAGGACGCAGGGGAATTTTATCTTTGGTGAGCAGTTCTTC. It is translated as CASRTQGNFIFGEQFF. The genes are TRBV6-1 and TRBJ2-1; D possibly corresponds to TRBD1 (6 bases). The length of the CDR3 is 16 residues. Germline CDR1 reads MNHNS; CDR2 reads SASEGT. V was clipped by 6 bases and J by 9 bases, with 24 bases between them.

This chain uses TRBV10-3 with TRBJ2-7; D not certain. V gave up 0 bases and J gave up 1 base, with 10 bases separating them. This CDR3 has 15 residues. Germline V gene sequence: CDR1 ENHRY, CDR2 SYGVKD. The CDR3 spells CAISESRRISYEQYF. CDR3 in DNA: TGTGCCATCAGTGAGTCGAGGCGGATATCCTACGAGCAGTACTTC.

This clonotype occurred a few times. The chain is built from TRBV30 and TRBJ2-6, with 8 bases matching TRBD1. Germline loops: CDR1 GTSNPN, CDR2 SVGIG (reference sequence). The CDR3 has 14 residues. V dropped 8 bases and J dropped 4; count of bases not matched to a gene: 7. DNA for the CDR3: TGTGCCACCTACAGGGGGTCGGGGGCCAACGTCCTGACTTTC. Its protein is CATYRGSGANVLTF. Looking up the rest from reference TRBV30 and TRBJ2-6 gives the full variable domain: SQTIHQWPATLVQPVGSPLSLECTVEGTSNPNLYWYRQAAGRGLQLLFYSVGIGQISSEVPQNLSASRPQDRQFILSSKKLLLSDSGFYLCATYRGSGANVLTFGAGSRLTVL.

The rearrangement uses TRBV12-3 or TRBV12-4 and TRBJ2-7; the D is unclear. The CDR3 sequence is 12 residues long. Trimming removed 2 bases from V and 5 bases from J, with 7 bases in between. This chain's CDR3 is CASSLLHDEQYF. CDR3 DNA: TGTGCCAGCAGTTTATTACACGACGAGCAGTACTTC.

The genes are TRBV10-2 and TRBJ1-2; TRBD1 might be the D (6 bases). CDR3 length: 12 residues. Between the trimmed V and J ends, which lost 4 bases and 4 bases, there was a span of 7 bases. The V gene's germline CDR1 is WSHSY and CDR2 SAAADI. CDR3 residues: CASSVGGYGYTF. CDR3 DNA sequence: TGCGCCAGCAGTGTAGGGGGCTATGGCTACACCTTC.

The chain couples TRBV30 to TRBJ2-5; D is unresolved. Per germline, CDR1 GTSNPN and CDR2 SVGIG (reference sequence). The CDR3 covers 15 residues. V was trimmed by 2 bases and J by 2 bases, leaving 15 bases between them. The CDR3, as DNA: TGTGCCTGGAGTCTCCGCCGGACGGATCAAGAGACCCAGTACTTC. Amino acid sequence: CAWSLRRTDQETQYF.

The J gene is TRBJ1-4, the V gene TRBV20-1; D unclear. The CDR3 contains 13 residues. Trimming took off 3 bases at V and 4 bases at J, with 9 bases between the two ends. Germline loops: CDR1 DFQATT, CDR2 SNEGSKA (reference sequence). The CDR3 reads CSASGGINEKLFF. CDR3 coding DNA: TGCAGTGCTAGTGGCGGGATTAATGAAAAACTGTTTTTT.

V gene TRBV29-1 combines with J gene TRBJ2-7; D may match TRBD1 or TRBD2 (5 bases each). The CDR3 sequence is 17 residues long. Germline-derived CDR1 and CDR2 are SQVTM and ANQGSEA. V lost 6 bases and J lost 1, with 25 bases in between. This CDR3 reads CSVTHRDLGNPSYEQYF. CDR3 coding DNA: TGCAGCGTCACCCACCGGGACCTGGGAAATCCGTCCTACGAGCAGTACTTC.

The CDR3 here is CASSLTKGKATDTQYF. Here the CDR3 DNA reads TGTGCCAGCAGCTTAACGAAGGGTAAAGCCACAGATACGCAGTATTTT. V gene TRBV7-3 combines with J gene TRBJ2-3; D is unclear. This CDR3 has 16 residues. Germline CDR1 reads SGHTA; CDR2 reads FQGTGA. Trimming removed 0 bases at V and 2 bases at J, with 12 bases between.

This clonotype showed up just a few times. V usage is TRBV6-1 and J usage is TRBJ2-2, with 10 nucleotides matching TRBD1. The V and J ends lost 7 bases and 2 bases, in that order; junction bases with no gene match: 7. Germline CDR1 reads MNHNS; CDR2 reads SASEGT. The CDR3 length is 16 residues. CDR3 nucleotide sequence: TGTGCCAGCACTCGTGGACAGGGGGGTAACACCGGGGAGCTGTTTTTT. The encoded protein is CASTRGQGGNTGELFF.

This clonotype was seen a few times. This chain uses TRBV5-4 with TRBJ2-3, with TRBD2 matching over 9 bases. CDR1 and CDR2 from the germline V gene are SGHNT and YYREEE (reference sequence). This CDR3 has 15 residues. In DNA, the CDR3 is TGTGCGTGGGCCCCAAGGACTAGCGATGAGGATACGCAGTATTTT. This codes for CAWAPRTSDEDTQYF.

This clonotype was picked up a small number of times. The junction shows a germline mismatch at one end, possibly a read error. This chain uses TRBV10-1 with TRBJ2-7; tentatively, D is TRBD1 or TRBD2 (5 bases each). The CDR3 has 15 residues. Germline V lookup: CDR1 WNHNN, CDR2 SYGVQD (reference sequence). The CDR3 sequence: CASSARGTPSSEQYF. Written as DNA, the CDR3 is TGCGCCAGCAGTGCCCGGGGCACACCCTCCTCCGAGCAGTACTTC.

This clonotype counts as medium-sized. The CDR3 bases are TGCAGTGCTAGAAATCTGGCAGACTATGGCTACACCTTC. Translation: CSARNLADYGYTF. V gene TRBV20-1 combines with J gene TRBJ1-2; D remains ambiguous. Trimming took off 2 bases at V and 3 bases at J, with 10 bases between the two ends. The CDR3 sequence is 13 residues long. Germline V gives CDR1 DFQATT, CDR2 SNEGSKA (reference sequence).

This sequence joins TRBV7-9 and TRBJ1-2, with D unresolved. Looked up from germline, CDR1 is SEHNR and CDR2 is FQNEAQ (reference sequence). The CDR3 runs to 14 residues. Trimming removed 3 bases at V and 0 bases at J, with 8 bases between. The CDR3, as DNA: TGTGCCAGCAGCTTGCCCCAGTCTAACTATGGCTACACCTTC. Encoded protein: CASSLPQSNYGYTF.

This clonotype was recorded a few times. The chain carries TRBV6-1 and TRBJ1-6; 7 nucleotides align to TRBD1. Germline trimming cut 7 bases from V and 8 bases from J; bases unmatched to any gene: 8. Germline V CDR1 and CDR2: MNHNS, SASEGT. The CDR3 has 14 amino acids. CDR3 sequence: CASTADREDSPLHF. DNA for the CDR3: TGTGCCAGCACCGCCGACAGGGAGGATTCACCCCTCCACTTT.

The chain uses TRBV7-3 and TRBJ1-1; D unresolved. This CDR3 region has 18 residues. CDR1 and CDR2 (germline): SGHTA, FQGTGA. Deletions cut 6 bases from V and 5 bases from J, with 28 bases between. CDR3 in DNA: TGTGCCAGCAGATACCGACTGTCGGGCCGGTCAGGTAGGACTGAAGCTTTCTTT. It codes for CASRYRLSGRSGRTEAFF.